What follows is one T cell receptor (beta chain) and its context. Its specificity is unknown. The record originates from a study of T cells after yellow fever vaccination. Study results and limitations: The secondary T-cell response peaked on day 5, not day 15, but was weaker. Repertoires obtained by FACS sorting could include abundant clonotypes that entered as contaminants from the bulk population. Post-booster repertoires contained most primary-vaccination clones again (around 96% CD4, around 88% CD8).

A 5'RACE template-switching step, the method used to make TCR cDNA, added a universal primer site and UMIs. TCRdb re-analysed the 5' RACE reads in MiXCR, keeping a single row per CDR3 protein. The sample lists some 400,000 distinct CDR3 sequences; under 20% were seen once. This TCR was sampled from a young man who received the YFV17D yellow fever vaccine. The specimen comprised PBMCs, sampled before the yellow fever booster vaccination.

CDR3 sequence (DNA): TGCGCCAGCAGCCAAGATTTCGGGACACGGGGCTCTGGGGAGCTGTTTTTT. Protein sequence: CASSQDFGTRGSGELFF. The J gene is TRBJ2-2, the V gene TRBV4-3; the D gene is possibly TRBD1 (6 bases). This CDR3 spans 17 amino acids. Germline CDR1 reads LGHNA; CDR2 reads YSLEER. Between the trimmed V and J ends, which lost 0 bases and 8 bases, there was a span of 19 bases.